The subject of this entry is one T cell receptor (beta chain). These data originate in a study of HIV-infected patients and healthy controls. TCRdb reanalysed the 5' RACE reads using MiXCR and keeps one entry per CDR3 protein. Here the sample spans about 64,000 distinct CDR3 sequences, 15% to 20% being singletons. CDR1 and CDR2 (germline): LNHDA, SQIVND (reference sequence). The CDR3 spans 16 residues. V shed 7 bases, J shed 7 bases, and the junction held 15 bases outside the gene matches. The sequenced sample was CD4+ T cells from blood. The chain recombines TRBV19 with TRBJ1-2; 10 bases are shared with TRBD1. This sequence was found in a human donor in good health. The CDR3 sequence is CASNPTGGRKSFGYTF. In DNA, the CDR3 is TGTGCCAGTAATCCGACAGGGGGCAGAAAATCCTTTGGCTACACCTTC.